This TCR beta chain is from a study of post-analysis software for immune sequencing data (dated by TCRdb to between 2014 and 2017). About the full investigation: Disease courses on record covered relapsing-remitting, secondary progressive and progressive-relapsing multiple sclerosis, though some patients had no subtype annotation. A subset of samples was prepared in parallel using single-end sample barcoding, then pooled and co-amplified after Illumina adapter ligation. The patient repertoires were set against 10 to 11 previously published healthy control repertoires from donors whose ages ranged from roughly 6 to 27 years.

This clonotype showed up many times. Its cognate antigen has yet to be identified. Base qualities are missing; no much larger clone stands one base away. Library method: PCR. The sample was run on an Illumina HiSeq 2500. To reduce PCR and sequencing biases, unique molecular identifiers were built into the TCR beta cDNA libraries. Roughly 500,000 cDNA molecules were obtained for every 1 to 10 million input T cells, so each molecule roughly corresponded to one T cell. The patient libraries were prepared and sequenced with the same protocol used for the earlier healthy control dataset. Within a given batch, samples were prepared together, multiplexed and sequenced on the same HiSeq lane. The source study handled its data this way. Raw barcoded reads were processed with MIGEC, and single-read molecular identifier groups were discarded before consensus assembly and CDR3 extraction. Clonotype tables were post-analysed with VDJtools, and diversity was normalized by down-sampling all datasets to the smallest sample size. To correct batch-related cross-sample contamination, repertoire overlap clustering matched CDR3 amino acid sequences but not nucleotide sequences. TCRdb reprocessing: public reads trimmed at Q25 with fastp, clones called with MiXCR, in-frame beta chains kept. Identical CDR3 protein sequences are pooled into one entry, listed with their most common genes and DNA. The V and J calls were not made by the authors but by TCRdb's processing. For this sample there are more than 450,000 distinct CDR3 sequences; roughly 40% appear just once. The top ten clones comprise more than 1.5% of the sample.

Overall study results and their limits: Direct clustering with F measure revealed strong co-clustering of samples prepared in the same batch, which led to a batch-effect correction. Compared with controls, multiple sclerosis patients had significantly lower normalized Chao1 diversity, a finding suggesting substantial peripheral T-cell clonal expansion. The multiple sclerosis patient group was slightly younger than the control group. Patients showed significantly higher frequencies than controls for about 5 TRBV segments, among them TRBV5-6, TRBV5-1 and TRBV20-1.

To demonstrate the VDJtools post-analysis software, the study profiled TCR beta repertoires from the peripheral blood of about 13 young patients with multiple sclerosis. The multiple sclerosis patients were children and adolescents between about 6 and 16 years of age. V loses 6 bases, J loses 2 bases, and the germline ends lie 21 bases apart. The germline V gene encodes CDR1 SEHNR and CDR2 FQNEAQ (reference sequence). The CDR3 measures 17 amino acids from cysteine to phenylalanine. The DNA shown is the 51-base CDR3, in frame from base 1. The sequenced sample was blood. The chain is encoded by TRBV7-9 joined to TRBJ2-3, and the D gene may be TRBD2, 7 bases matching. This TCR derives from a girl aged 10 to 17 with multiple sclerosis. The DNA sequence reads TGTGCCAGCAGGCGTACTAGGGGGACTACGATCACAGATACGCAGTATTTT. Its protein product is CASRRTRGTTITDTQYF.